This TCR beta chain is drawn from a study of T-cell reconstitution after alpha-beta-depleted transplantation in children. Overall study results and limits: At around two months after transplant, the alpha-beta T cells were reportedly derived from several hundred expanded clones that came from non-depleted graft cells.

For this clonotype: Its antigen is unknown.

TCRbeta library preparation incorporated unique molecular identifiers. Using its own MiXCR run on the PCR reads, TCRdb lists one record per CDR3 protein. Of 540,000 or so distinct CDR3 sequences detected, 20% to 25% appear once; the ten largest clones hold roughly an eighth. The material was PBMCs, mostly from graft donor cells, obtained 360 days after TCRalphabeta/CD19-depleted stem cell transplant. The sequence derives from a boy younger than two who had a stem cell transplant for acute myeloid leukemia, so the T cells may come from the graft donor.

In DNA form, the CDR3 reads TGTGCCAGCACCCCGTCCCTGAACACTGAAGCTTTCTTT. Translated, it gives CASTPSLNTEAFF. The chain joins TRBV11-2 to TRBJ1-1; D remains unclear. This CDR3 spans 13 amino acids. V was clipped by 7 bases and J by 0 bases, with 9 bases between them. The germline V gene encodes CDR1 SGHAT and CDR2 FQNNGV.